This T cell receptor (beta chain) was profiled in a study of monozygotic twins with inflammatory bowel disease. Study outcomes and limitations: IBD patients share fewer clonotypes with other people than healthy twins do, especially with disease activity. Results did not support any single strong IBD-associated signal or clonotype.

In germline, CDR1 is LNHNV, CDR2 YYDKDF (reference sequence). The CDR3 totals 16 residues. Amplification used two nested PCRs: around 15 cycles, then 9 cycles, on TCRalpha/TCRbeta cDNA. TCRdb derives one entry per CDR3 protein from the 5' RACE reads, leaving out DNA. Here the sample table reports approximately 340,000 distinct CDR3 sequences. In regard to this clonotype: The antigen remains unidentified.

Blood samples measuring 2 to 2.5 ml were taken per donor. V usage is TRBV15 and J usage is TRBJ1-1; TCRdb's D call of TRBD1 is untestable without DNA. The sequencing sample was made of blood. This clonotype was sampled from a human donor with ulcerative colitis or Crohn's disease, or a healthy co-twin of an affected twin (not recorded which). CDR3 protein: CATSRVIGQTHTEAFF.